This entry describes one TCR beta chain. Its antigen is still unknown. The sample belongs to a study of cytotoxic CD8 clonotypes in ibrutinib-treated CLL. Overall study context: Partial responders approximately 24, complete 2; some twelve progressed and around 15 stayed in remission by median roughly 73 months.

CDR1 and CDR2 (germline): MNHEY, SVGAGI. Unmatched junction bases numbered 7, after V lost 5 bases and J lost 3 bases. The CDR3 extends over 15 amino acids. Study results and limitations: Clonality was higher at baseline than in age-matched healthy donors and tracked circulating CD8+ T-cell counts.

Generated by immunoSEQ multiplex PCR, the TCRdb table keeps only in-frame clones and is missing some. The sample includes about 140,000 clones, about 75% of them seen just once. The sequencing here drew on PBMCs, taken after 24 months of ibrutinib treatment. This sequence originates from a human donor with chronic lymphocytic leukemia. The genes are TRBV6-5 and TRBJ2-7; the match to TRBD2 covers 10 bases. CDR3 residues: CASSTSWTSGYEQYF. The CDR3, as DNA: TGTGCCAGCAGTACCTCCTGGACTAGCGGCTACGAGCAGTACTTC.